This T cell receptor (beta chain) was identified during a study of cytomegalovirus exposure and HLA in healthy donors. Primers: 60 Vbeta forward and 13 Jbeta reverse. Assay used: immunoSEQ multiplex PCR; TCRdb lists only in-frame clones, some missing. The profile covers around 300,000 clones, with around 65% appearing a single time and under 2.5% taken by the ten largest. The CDR3 runs 20 residues. V gave up 2 bases and J gave up 2 bases; unmatched junction bases: 14. Germline lookup yields CDR1 LNHNV and CDR2 YYDKDF (reference sequence). To note about this clone: Antigen: not known.

Study-wide results and caveats: Earlier analysis yielded a pattern in which most TCR beta V segments were productive about 90% or about 30% of the time.

The rearrangement joins TRBV15 to TRBJ2-5; 13 bases are a match to TRBD2. The source is a female donor in good health and CMV-seronegative. The sample taken for sequencing was PBMCs. The CDR3 is CATSRTGTSGTVGTQETQYF. In DNA form, the CDR3 reads TGTGCCACCAGCAGAACCGGGACTAGCGGGACTGTCGGGACACAAGAGACCCAGTACTTC.